This T cell receptor (beta chain) comes out of a study of blood T cell repertoires in COVID-19. The wider study: COVID-19 samples collected from the United States, Italy and Spain covered acute and convalescent phases. Nucleic acid was either cDNA or gDNA, and it came from T cells, B-cell-depleted T cells, or PBMCs.

Libraries were prepared by immunoSEQ multiplex PCR; TCRdb keeps only in-frame clonotypes and omits some of them. The sample shows approximately 250,000 clones, less than 95% of them seen only once. Those who participated ranged in age from 18 to 89 years and resided in about 24 US areas. Within the 2 weeks before study entry, each person in the exposed group met a COVID-19 case. The CDR3 has 14 amino acids. Trimming removed 6 bases from V and 2 bases from J; junction bases left unmatched: 9. From germline, CDR1 is SQVTM and CDR2 ANQGSEA. The sequencing sample was made of PBMCs or T cells enriched from blood (not recorded which). The genes are TRBV29-1 and TRBJ2-7; 8 bases agree with TRBD1. This clonotype was obtained from a middle-aged man who had been exposed to COVID-19. The CDR3 loop is CSVIRGPSPYEQYF. The CDR3 nucleotides read TGCAGCGTAATCAGGGGGCCCAGTCCCTACGAGCAGTACTTC.